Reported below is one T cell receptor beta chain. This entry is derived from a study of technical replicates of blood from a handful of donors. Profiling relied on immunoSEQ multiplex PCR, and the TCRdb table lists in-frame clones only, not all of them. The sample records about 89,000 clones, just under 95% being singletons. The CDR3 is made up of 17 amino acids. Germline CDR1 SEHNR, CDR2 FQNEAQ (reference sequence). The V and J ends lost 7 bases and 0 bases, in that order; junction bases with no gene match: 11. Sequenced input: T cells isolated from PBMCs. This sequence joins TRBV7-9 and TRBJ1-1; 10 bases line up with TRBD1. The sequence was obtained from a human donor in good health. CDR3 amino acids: CASIRTGGRDVNTEAFF. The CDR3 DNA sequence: TGTGCCAGCATTAGGACAGGGGGTCGTGATGTGAACACTGAAGCTTTCTTT.